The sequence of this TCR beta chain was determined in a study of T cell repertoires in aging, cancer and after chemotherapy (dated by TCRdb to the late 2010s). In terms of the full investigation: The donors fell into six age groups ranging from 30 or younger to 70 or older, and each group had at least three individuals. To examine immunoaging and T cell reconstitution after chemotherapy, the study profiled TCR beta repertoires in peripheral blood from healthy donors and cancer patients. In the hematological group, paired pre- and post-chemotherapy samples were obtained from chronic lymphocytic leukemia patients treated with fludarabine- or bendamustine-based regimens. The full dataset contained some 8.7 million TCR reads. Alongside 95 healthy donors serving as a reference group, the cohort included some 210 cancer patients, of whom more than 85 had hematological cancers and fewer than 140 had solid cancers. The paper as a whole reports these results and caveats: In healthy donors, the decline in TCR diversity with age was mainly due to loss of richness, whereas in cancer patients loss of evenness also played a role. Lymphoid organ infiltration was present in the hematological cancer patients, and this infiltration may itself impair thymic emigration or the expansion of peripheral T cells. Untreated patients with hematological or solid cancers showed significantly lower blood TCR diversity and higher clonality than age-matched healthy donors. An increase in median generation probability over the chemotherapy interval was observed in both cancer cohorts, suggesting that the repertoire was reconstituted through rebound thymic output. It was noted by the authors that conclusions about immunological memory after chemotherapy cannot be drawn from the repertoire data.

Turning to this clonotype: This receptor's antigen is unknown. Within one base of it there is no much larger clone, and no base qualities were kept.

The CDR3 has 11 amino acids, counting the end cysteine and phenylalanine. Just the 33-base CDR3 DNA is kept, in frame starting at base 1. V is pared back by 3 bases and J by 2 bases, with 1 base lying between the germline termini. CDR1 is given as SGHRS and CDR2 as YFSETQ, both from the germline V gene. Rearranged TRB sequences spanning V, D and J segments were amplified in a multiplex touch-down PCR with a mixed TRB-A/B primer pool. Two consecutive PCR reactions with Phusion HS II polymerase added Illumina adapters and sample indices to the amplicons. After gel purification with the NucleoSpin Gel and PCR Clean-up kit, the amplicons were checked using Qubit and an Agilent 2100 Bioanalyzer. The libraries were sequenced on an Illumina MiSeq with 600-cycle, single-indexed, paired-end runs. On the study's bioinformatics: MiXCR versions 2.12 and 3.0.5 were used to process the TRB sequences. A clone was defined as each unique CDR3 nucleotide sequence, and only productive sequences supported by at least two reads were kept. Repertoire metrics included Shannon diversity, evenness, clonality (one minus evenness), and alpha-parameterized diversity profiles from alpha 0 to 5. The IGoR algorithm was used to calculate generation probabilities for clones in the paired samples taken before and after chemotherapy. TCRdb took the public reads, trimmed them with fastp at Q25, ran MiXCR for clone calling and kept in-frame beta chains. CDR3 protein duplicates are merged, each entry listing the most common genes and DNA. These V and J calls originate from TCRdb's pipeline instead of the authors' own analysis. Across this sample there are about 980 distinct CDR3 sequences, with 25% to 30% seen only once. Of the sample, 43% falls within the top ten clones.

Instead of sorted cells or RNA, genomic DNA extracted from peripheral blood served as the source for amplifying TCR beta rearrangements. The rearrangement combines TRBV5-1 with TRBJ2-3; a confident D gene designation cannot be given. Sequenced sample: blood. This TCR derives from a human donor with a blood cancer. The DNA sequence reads TGCGCCAGCAGCTCCACAGATACGCAGTATTTT. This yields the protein CASSSTDTQYF.